This entry lists 7 T cell receptor beta chains sequenced from one sample in a study of human T cells and chemical hapten exposure. The time point: patch test 1, 2 weeks after DPC sensitization. This sample's treatment: therapeutic diphenylcyclopropenone sensitization with weekly scalp DPC. From the RACE reads, TCRdb called clonotypes with MiXCR, one entry per CDR3 protein. The sample shows roughly 190,000 distinct CDR3 sequences, approximately 20% of them seen only once. The sequencing used whole blood, collected in connection with sensitization to the hapten diphenylcyclopropenone (DPC). The receptors here all came from a woman aged 45-65 years with alopecia areata. Some clones in this sample may be carry-over from other donors' samples.

The V gene is TRBV28, the J gene TRBJ2-1, with 8 nucleotides matching TRBD1. The J segment lost 8 bases and the V segment lost 6 bases, leaving 12 bases of the junction unmatched. CDR3 length equals 15 residues. Germline-derived CDR1 and CDR2 are MDHEN and SYDVKM. CDR3 bases: TGTGCCAGCAGCCGAGAGACCGACAGGGGCCATGAGCAGTTCTTC. It specifies CASSRETDRGHEQFF.

The genes are TRBV11-2 and TRBJ2-1; D unclear. V shed 3 bases and J shed 6 bases, with 6 bases lying between them. CDR3 length equals 12 residues. Germline V gives CDR1 SGHAT, CDR2 FQNNGV. The CDR3 sequence: CASSFHANEQFF. CDR3 DNA: TGTGCCAGCAGCTTCCATGCCAATGAGCAGTTCTTC.

A few counts support this clonotype. The rearrangement links TRBV11-1 to TRBJ2-7; D unclear. The CDR3 is made up of 15 amino acids. V lost 3 bases to trimming and J lost 3 bases, with 15 bases between them. Germline values: CDR1 SGHAT, CDR2 FQDESV (reference sequence). CDR3 bases: TGTGCCAGCAGCTTGGATGCGGTTACCTACTACGAGCAGTACTTC. Translating it yields CASSLDAVTYYEQYF.

Ten or more counts support this clonotype. The chain has TRBV20-1 and TRBJ1-1; D ambiguous. V was trimmed by 6 bases and J by 11 bases, leaving 19 bases between them. Germline V gene sequence: CDR1 DFQATT, CDR2 SNEGSKA (reference sequence). The CDR3 is 12 residues long. CDR3 sequence: CSARRALKGAFF. Here the CDR3 DNA reads TGCAGTGCCAGAAGGGCCTTAAAAGGGGCTTTCTTT.

The chain employs TRBV9 and TRBJ1-3, with D unclear. CDR1 and CDR2 from the germline V gene are SGDLS and YYNGEE. This CDR3 contains 14 residues. V gave up 2 bases and J gave up 5 bases, with 11 bases separating them. CDR3 sequence reads: CASSVGRTRNTIYF. CDR3 nucleotide sequence: TGTGCCAGCAGCGTGGGCCGAACACGAAACACCATATATTTT.

This clonotype was recorded a few times. The rearrangement uses TRBV20-1 and TRBJ2-1; TRBD2 matches at 10 bases. Germline CDR1 is DFQATT and CDR2 is SNEGSKA (reference sequence). The length of the CDR3 is 15 residues. The trim removed 5 bases at V and 6 bases at J, leaving 10 bases unmatched. CDR3 region: CSAQPGLARFNEQFF. Here the CDR3 DNA reads TGCAGTGCTCAGCCGGGACTAGCGCGGTTCAATGAGCAGTTCTTC.

In this sample, this clonotype turned up many times. The rearrangement uses TRBV29-1 and TRBJ1-3; no definite D call. Germline V gene lookup returns CDR1 SQVTM and CDR2 ANQGSEA. V was cut by 4 bases and J by 1 base, with 8 bases left in between. This CDR3 has 13 residues. The CDR3 nucleotides are TGCAGCGTTGTAGCTCATTCTGGAAACACCATATATTTT. This translates into CSVVAHSGNTIYF. The full variable domain, completed using reference TRBV29-1 and TRBJ1-3, is SAVISQKPSRDICQRGTSLTIQCQVDSQVTMMFWYRQQPGQSLTLIATANQGSEATYESGFVIDKFPISRPNLTFSTLTVSNMSPEDSSIYLCSVVAHSGNTIYFGEGSWLTVV.